Shown below are 2 T cell receptor beta chains from a single sample sequenced in a study of cytomegalovirus exposure and HLA in healthy donors. Both 60 Vbeta primers and 13 Jbeta primers went into the PCR. The method was immunoSEQ multiplex PCR; TCRdb's version includes in-frame clones alone and lacks a portion of them. The repertoire holds about 82,000 clones, with around a tenth as singletons. The specimen was PBMCs. The receptors derive from a man in his sixties in good health and CMV-seropositive.

DNA for the CDR3: TGTGCCAGCAGATTCACAGGGGAGAACACTGAAGCTTTCTTT. It codes for CASRFTGENTEAFF. The rearrangement links TRBV28 to TRBJ1-1; TRBD1 agrees at 7 bases. Germline CDR1 reads MDHEN; CDR2 reads SYDVKM. The CDR3 consists of 14 residues. Germline trimming cut 6 bases from V and 1 base from J; bases unmatched to any gene: 5.

This clone turned up a few times. V and J are TRBV27 and TRBJ1-1, with no clear D. Germline values: CDR1 MNHEY, CDR2 SMNVEV (reference sequence). V was pared by 5 bases and J by 4 bases, with 11 bases between. There are 13 residues in the CDR3. DNA for the CDR3: TGTGCCAGCAGTGCGGGTAGTTCCACTGAAGCTTTCTTT. This encodes CASSAGSSTEAFF.